The clone carrying this T cell receptor (beta chain) has only one observation. Its antigen remains unidentified. At one end the junction does not follow the germline gene, possibly because of a read error. Assembly of TCR beta libraries relied on iRepertoire HTBI primers together with Arm-PCR of CDR3 regions. Per the original data handling: Throughout the samples, researchers identified 60 to 70 TRBV and approximately 15 TRBJ segments. TCRdb itself ran the multiplex PCR reads through MiXCR, one entry per CDR3 protein. TCRdb, rather than the study authors, made the V and J calls. The table shows about 540,000 distinct CDR3 sequences, with roughly 13% occurring only once. This sample's time point: newly diagnosed GD, antithyroid drugs for less than 3 months. Researchers made the TCR library from RNA that was extracted from PBMCs. Germline loops: CDR1 LGHDT, CDR2 YNNKEL (reference sequence). The CDR3 totals 11 residues.

The data are from a study of regulatory T cells in long-lasting Graves disease. Points from the study as a whole: Newly diagnosed Graves' patients exceeded persistent ones in TCR diversity. Persistent disease preferred TRBV28, TRBJ1-2 and TRBJ2-5.

The same specimen was also included in a second study, on T cells in Graves' hyperthyroidism and ophthalmopathy. That source reports: First-round RT-PCR targeting the TCR CDR3 was performed with the HTBI primer set.

The receptor was isolated from a man younger than 45 with Graves disease. The sequences come from peripheral blood mononuclear cells (PBMCs), collected at new diagnosis, from a patient treated with antithyroid drugs. The chain combines TRBV3-1 with TRBJ1-6; D not certain. The CDR3 spells CASNQNSPLHF. In DNA, the CDR3 is TGTGCCAGCAACCAAAATTCACCCCTCCACTTT.